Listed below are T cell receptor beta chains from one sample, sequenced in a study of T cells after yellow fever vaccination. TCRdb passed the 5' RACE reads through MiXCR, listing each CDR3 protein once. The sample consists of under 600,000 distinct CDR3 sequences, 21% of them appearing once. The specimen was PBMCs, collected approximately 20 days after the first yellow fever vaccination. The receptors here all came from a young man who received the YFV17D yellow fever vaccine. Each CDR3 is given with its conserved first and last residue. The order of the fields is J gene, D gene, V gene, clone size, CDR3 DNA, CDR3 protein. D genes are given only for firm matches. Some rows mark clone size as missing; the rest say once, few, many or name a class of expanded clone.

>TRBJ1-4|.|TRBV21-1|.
TGTGCCAGCAGCATTAGACGGGACGGCGTTGAAAAACTGTTTTTT
CASSIRRDGVEKLFF
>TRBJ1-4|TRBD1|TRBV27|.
TGTGCCAGCGGCTCGGGCAGGGGGAGGGAAAAACTGTTTTTT
CASGSGRGREKLFF
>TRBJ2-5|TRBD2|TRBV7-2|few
TGTGCCAGCAGCTCGCTCAACATGGGAGGGCAAGAGACCCAGTACTTC
CASSSLNMGGQETQYF
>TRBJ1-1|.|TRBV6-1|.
TGTGCCAGCAGTGAAGACGGACAGAGGTTGGCTTTCTTT
CASSEDGQRLAFF
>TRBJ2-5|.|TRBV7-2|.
TGTGCCAGCAGCTTAACGGACGCCCTACGAACCCAGTACTTC
CASSLTDALRTQYF
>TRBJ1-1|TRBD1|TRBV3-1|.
TGTGCCACCTGCCAAGATGACAGGGGGCGAACTGAAGCTTTCTTT
CATCQDDRGRTEAFF
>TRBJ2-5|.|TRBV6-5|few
TGTGCCAGCAGTTACAAGCCAGGGACGGGGGAGACCCAGTACTTC
CASSYKPGTGETQYF
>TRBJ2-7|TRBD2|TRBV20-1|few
TGCAGTGCTCGGAGACTAGCGGGGGGTCCTACCTACGAGCAGTACTTC
CSARRLAGGPTYEQYF
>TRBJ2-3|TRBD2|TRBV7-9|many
TGTGCCAGCAGACGGGGGGGCACAGATACGCAGTATTTT
CASRRGGTDTQYF
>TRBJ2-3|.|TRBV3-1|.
TGTGCCAGCAGCCGTGGGGACGCCAGCACAGATACGCAGTATTTT
CASSRGDASTDTQYF
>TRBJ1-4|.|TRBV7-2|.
TGTGCCAGCAGCTTCAGGAGGACAGCGAATGAAAAACTGTTTTTT
CASSFRRTANEKLFF
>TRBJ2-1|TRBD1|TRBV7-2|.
TGTGCCAGCAGCCGACCGGGACAGTACAATGAGCAGTTCTTC
CASSRPGQYNEQFF
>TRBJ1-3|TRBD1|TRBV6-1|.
TGTGCCAGCAGGTCACAGGGGGCAACTGGAAACACCATATATTTT
CASRSQGATGNTIYF
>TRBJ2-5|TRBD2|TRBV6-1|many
TGTGCCAGCAGTGTAGCGGGGGGGCAAGAGACCCAGTACTTC
CASSVAGGQETQYF
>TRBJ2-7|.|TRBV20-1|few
TGCAGTGCTAGAGATGTGCGGGGCTACGAGCAGTACTTC
CSARDVRGYEQYF
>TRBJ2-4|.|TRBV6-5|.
TGTGCCAGCAGTTCCCTTTCGGACGGAGGAAGGGACATTCAGTACTTC
CASSSLSDGGRDIQYF
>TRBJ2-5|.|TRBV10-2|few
TGCGCCAGCAGTCCCAGGGGTATTGGGACCCAGTACTTC
CASSPRGIGTQYF
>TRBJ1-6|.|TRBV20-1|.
TGCAGTGCTAGAGGGGGGGTGGGGGATTCACCCCTCCACTTT
CSARGGVGDSPLHF
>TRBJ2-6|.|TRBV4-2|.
TGTGCCAGCAGCCTCACCACTGGGAACTCTGGGGCCAACGTCCTGACTTTC
CASSLTTGNSGANVLTF
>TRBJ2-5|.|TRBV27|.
TGTGCCAGCAGTTTACTTTGGACTGGCCTCGCAGAGACCCAGTACTTC
CASSLLWTGLAETQYF
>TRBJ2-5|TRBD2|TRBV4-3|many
TGCGCCAGCAGCCAAGGAGTAGCGGGGGGCGGAGAGACCCAGTACTTC
CASSQGVAGGGETQYF
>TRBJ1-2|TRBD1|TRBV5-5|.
TGTGCCAGCAGCTTCCTGTATGGGACAGACTATGGCTACACCTTC
CASSFLYGTDYGYTF
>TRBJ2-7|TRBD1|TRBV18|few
TGTGCCAGCTCACCATGGGACAGCTCCTACGAGCAGTACTTC
CASSPWDSSYEQYF
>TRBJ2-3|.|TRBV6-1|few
TGTGCCAGTGCCCGGGCCCCTAGCACAGATACGCAGTATTTT
CASARAPSTDTQYF
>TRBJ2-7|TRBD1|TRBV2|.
TGTGCCAGCAGTGCCGGACAGGGCGGTTACTCCTACGAGCAGTACTTC
CASSAGQGGYSYEQYF
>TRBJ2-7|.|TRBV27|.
TGTGCCAGCAGTTTAGCGGAAGCGTACCCCGAGCAGTACTTC
CASSLAEAYPEQYF
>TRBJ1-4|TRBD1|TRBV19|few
TGTGCCAGTAGTATCGGACAGGTCCGTGAAAAACTGTTTTTT
CASSIGQVREKLFF
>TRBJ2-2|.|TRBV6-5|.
TGTGCCAGCAGAGGCAGGGACTCAGCGTTGGAGGAGCTGTTTTTT
CASRGRDSALEELFF
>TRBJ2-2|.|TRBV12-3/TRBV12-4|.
TGTGCCAGCAGTTTCGGTCTCACGATCATTCGACGGGAGCTGTTTTTT
CASSFGLTIIRRELFF
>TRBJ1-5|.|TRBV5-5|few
TGTGCCAGCAGCGGGGACTCCCAGAGACAGCCCCAGCATTTT
CASSGDSQRQPQHF
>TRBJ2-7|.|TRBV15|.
TGTGCCACCAGCAGAGGGCTAACAGGGAGCCACTACGAGCAGTACTTC
CATSRGLTGSHYEQYF
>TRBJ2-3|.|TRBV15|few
TGTGCCACCAGCAGGGTTATCGCAGATACGCAGTATTTT
CATSRVIADTQYF
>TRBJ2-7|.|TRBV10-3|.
TGTGCCATCAGTGAGTCGGGAGGCGAGCAGTACTTC
CAISESGGEQYF
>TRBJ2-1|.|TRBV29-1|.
TGCAGCGTTGATCTGGGGGCGTATGAGCAGTTCTTC
CSVDLGAYEQFF
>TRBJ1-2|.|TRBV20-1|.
TGCAGTGCCCAAGGTCGCCGGGAAAGCTACACCTTC
CSAQGRRESYTF
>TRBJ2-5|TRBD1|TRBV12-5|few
TGTGCTAGTGGTTTGGGAGTAACAGGGGACCGGGATGAGACCCAGTACTTC
CASGLGVTGDRDETQYF
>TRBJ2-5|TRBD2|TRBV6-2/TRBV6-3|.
TGTGCCAGCAGTTACGCAGAACTAGCGATTGAGACCCAGTACTTC
CASSYAELAIETQYF
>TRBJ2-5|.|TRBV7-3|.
TGTGCCAGAGCGCGACCCCCCGAAGAGACCCAGTACTTC
CARARPPEETQYF
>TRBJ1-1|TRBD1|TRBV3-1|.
TGTGCCAGCAGCCAAGCAGGGGGGGGGAACACTGAAGCTTTCTTT
CASSQAGGGNTEAFF
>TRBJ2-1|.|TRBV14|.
TGTGCCAGCAGCATCCAGGGCACCATGACCTACAATGAGCAGTTCTTC
CASSIQGTMTYNEQFF
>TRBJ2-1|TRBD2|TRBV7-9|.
TGTGCCAGCAGCACGGGACTAGCGGGGGGCTATGGGAATGAGCAGTTCTTC
CASSTGLAGGYGNEQFF
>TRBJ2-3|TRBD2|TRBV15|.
TGTGCCACCAGCAGAGATCCGGGGGGGGCGGGTGATACGCAGTATTTT
CATSRDPGGAGDTQYF
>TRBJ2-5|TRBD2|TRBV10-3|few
TGTGCCATCAGTAGCGGGGGGGAGACCCAGTACTTC
CAISSGGETQYF
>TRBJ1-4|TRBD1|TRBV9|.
TGTGCCAGCAGCGTAGACAGGGGGCGCGGTGAAAAACTGTTTTTT
CASSVDRGRGEKLFF
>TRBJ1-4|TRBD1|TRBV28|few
TGTGCCAGCAGGGCAGGGGGGGTTGATGAAAAACTGTTTTTT
CASRAGGVDEKLFF
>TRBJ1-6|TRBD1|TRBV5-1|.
TGCGCCAGCAGCTTGGCCGGGACAGGGCTAACCTATAATTCACCCCTCCACTTT
CASSLAGTGLTYNSPLHF
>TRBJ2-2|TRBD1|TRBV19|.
TGTGCCAGCCGCGACAGGGGGGTATCCGGGGAGCTGTTTTTT
CASRDRGVSGELFF